The source of this T cell receptor (beta chain) is a study of cytomegalovirus exposure and HLA in healthy donors. The PCR contained 60 Vbeta and 13 Jbeta primers. Profiling relied on immunoSEQ multiplex PCR, and the TCRdb table lists in-frame clones only, not all of them. In the table there are approximately 39,000 clones, over 60% of which are singletons. The CDR3 is 15 amino acids. Trimming took 6 bases from V and 3 from J, leaving 15 bases between them. Germline CDR1 and CDR2: MNHNS and SASEGT. The rearrangement links TRBV6-1 to TRBJ1-5, with D hard to call. This receptor was obtained from a man aged 25-40 years in good health and CMV-seronegative. The sequencing input was PBMCs. In DNA, the CDR3 is TGTGCCAGCAGACTTACAGATACCTACAATCAGCCCCAGCATTTT. Translating it yields CASRLTDTYNQPQHF.